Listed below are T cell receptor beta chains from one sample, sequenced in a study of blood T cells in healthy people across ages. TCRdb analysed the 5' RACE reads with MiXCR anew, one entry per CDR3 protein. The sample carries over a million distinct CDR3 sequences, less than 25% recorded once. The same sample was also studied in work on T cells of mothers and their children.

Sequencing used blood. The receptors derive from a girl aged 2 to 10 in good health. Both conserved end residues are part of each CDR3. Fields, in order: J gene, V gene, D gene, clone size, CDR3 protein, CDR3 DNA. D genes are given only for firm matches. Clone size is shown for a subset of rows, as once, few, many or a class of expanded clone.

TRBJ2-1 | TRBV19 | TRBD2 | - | CASSIGSGGAKYNEQFF | TGTGCCAGTAGTATAGGTAGCGGGGGTGCCAAATACAATGAGCAGTTCTTC
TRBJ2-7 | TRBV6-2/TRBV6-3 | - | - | CASSSASLGSSEQYF | TGTGCCAGCAGTTCCGCTAGCCTTGGATCCAGCGAGCAGTACTTC
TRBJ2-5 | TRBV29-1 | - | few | CSVLLKTQYF | TGCAGCGTCTTATTGAAGACCCAGTACTTC
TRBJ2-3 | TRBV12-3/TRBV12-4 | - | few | CASSLAPPDTQYF | TGTGCCAGCAGTTTGGCACCCCCCGATACGCAGTATTTT
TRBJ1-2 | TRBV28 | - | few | CASISAANYGYTF | TGTGCCAGCATCTCCGCGGCTAACTATGGCTACACCTTC
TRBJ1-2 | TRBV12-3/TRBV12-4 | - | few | CASRGVGSKANYGYTF | TGTGCCAGCAGGGGAGTTGGCTCTAAAGCTAACTATGGCTACACCTTC
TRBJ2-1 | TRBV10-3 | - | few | CAVRVYRGDSGNEQFF | TGTGCCGTAAGGGTTTATAGGGGGGACAGTGGCAATGAGCAGTTCTTC
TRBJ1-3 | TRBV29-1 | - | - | CSVVGQLSGNTIYF | TGCAGCGTTGTTGGACAGCTCTCTGGAAACACCATATATTTT
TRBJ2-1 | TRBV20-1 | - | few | CSAIYYNEQFF | TGCAGTGCGATCTACTACAATGAGCAGTTCTTC
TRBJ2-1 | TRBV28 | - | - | CASSTNQPRYNGQFF | TGTGCCAGCAGCACCAACCAACCTCGGTACAATGGGCAGTTCTTC
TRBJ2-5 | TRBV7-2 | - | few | CASSSGAGYWTETQYF | TGTGCCAGCAGCTCAGGGGCGGGATACTGGACAGAGACCCAGTACTTC
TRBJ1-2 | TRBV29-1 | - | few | CSVEALRTVNYGYTF | TGCAGCGTTGAAGCACTCAGGACGGTAAACTATGGCTACACCTTC
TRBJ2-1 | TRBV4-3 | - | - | CASSQGIMVNEQFF | TGCGCCAGCAGCCAAGGGATAATGGTGAATGAGCAGTTCTTC
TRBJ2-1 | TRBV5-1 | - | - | CASTGTGAYNEQFF | TGCGCCAGCACCGGGACTGGGGCATACAATGAGCAGTTCTTC
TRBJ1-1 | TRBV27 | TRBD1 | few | CAGSLSGPTGSAEAFF | TGTGCCGGCAGTTTATCAGGTCCGACAGGGTCGGCCGAAGCTTTCTTT
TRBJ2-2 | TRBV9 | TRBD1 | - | CASSWDSRTGELFF | TGTGCCAGCAGCTGGGACAGCCGTACCGGGGAGCTGTTTTTT
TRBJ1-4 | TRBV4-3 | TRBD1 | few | CASSQEEQGPNEKLFF | TGCGCCAGCAGCCAAGAAGAACAGGGGCCTAATGAAAAACTGTTTTTT
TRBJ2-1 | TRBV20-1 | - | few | CSAREAGASEQFF | TGCAGTGCTAGAGAGGCGGGGGCGAGTGAGCAGTTCTTC
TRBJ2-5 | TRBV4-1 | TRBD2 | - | CASSQGPGGRLKETQYF | TGCGCCAGCAGCCAAGGTCCGGGGGGACGGCTAAAAGAGACCCAGTACTTC
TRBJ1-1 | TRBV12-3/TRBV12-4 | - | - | CASRTGFFLGTEAFF | TGTGCCAGCAGGACGGGATTCTTCCTGGGGACTGAAGCTTTCTTT
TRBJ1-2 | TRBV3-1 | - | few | CASSPGGKHGYTF | TGTGCCAGCAGCCCGGGAGGGAAACATGGCTACACCTTC
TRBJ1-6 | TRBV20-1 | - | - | CSARDLQGYNSPLHF | TGCAGTGCTAGAGACCTTCAGGGGTATAATTCACCCCTCCACTTT
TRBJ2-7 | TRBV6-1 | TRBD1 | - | CASSEALETGLYYEQYF | TGTGCCAGCAGTGAAGCGCTGGAGACAGGGCTCTACTACGAGCAGTACTTC
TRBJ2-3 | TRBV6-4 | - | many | CASSGQGTDTQYF | TGTGCCAGCAGTGGACAGGGCACAGATACGCAGTATTTT
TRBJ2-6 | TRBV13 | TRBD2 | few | CASSLVPSGEDSGANVLTF | TGTGCCAGCAGCTTAGTTCCTAGCGGGGAGGACTCTGGGGCCAACGTCCTGACTTTC
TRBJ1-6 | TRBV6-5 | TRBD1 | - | CASATGTGINSPLHF | TGTGCCAGCGCAACCGGGACAGGGATAAATTCACCCCTCCACTTT
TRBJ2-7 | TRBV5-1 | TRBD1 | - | CASTTGTGGGEQYF | TGCGCCAGCACTACCGGCACAGGGGGTGGCGAGCAGTACTTC
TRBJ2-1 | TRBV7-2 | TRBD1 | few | CASSLIGQGARNEQFF | TGTGCCAGCAGCTTAATTGGGCAGGGGGCGCGTAATGAGCAGTTCTTC
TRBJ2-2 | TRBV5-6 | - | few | CASSFGTYTGELFF | TGTGCCAGCAGCTTCGGGACGTACACCGGGGAGCTGTTTTTT
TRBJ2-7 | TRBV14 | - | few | CASSQDLGVPNEQYF | TGTGCCAGCAGCCAAGATTTGGGGGTTCCCAACGAGCAGTACTTC
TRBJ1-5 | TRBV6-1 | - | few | CASSSSAGGAGQPQHF | TGTGCCAGCAGTTCAAGCGCTGGGGGCGCGGGTCAGCCCCAGCATTTT
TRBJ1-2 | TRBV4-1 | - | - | CASSQERRQNYGYTF | TGCGCCAGCAGCCAAGAGAGGCGTCAAAACTATGGCTACACCTTC
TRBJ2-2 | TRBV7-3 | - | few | CASSPNGANTGELFF | TGTGCCAGCAGCCCCAATGGAGCGAACACCGGGGAGCTGTTTTTT
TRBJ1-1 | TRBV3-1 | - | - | CASSPSRMNTEAFF | TGTGCCAGCAGCCCCTCGAGAATGAACACTGAAGCTTTCTTT
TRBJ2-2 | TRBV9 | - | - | CASSVEAGYAGELFF | TGTGCCAGCAGCGTAGAGGCAGGGTACGCCGGGGAGCTGTTTTTT
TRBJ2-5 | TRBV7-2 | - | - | CASSHIETQYF | TGTGCCAGCAGCCACATCGAGACCCAGTACTTC
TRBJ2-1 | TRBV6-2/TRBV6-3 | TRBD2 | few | CASSPITSGGYNEQFF | TGTGCCAGCAGCCCCATCACTAGCGGGGGATACAATGAGCAGTTCTTC
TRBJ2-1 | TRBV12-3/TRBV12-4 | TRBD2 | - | CASTYLAGAYNEQFF | TGTGCCAGCACCTACCTAGCGGGAGCCTACAATGAGCAGTTCTTC
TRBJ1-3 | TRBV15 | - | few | CATTQKAGNTIYF | TGTGCCACCACCCAAAAAGCTGGAAACACCATATATTTT
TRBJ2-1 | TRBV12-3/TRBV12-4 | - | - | CASSYYDRSYNEQFF | TGTGCCAGCAGTTATTACGATCGGTCCTACAATGAGCAGTTCTTC
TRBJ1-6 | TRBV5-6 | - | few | CASSLGGIETLHF | TGTGCCAGCAGCTTGGGAGGGATAGAGACCCTCCACTTT
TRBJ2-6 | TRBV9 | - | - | CASSADWVSGANVLTF | TGTGCCAGCAGCGCCGACTGGGTCTCTGGGGCCAACGTCCTGACTTTC